The rows below give T cell receptor beta chains drawn from one sample of a study of blood T cell repertoires in COVID-19. Profiled with immunoSEQ multiplex PCR; TCRdb holds only in-frame clones, not every one. The data contain about 50,000 clones, roughly 83% of them singletons. Sequenced input: peripheral blood. These receptors were taken from a woman aged 55-70 years with acute or convalescent COVID-19. CDR3s include the opening cysteine and the closing phenylalanine or tryptophan. D genes are given only for firm matches. Clone size appears in some rows only: once, few, many, or a class for an expanded clone.

-,few,TRBJ2-1,TRBV5-1,CASSSTLRTTPRAYNEQFF,TGCGCCAGCAGCTCGACACTACGGACTACCCCCCGGGCTTACAATGAGCAGTTCTTC
-,few,TRBJ2-7,TRBV28,CASTVTGAGTWEQYF,TGTGCCAGCACCGTAACAGGGGCGGGGACATGGGAGCAGTACTTC
TRBD2,-,TRBJ2-5,TRBV5-4,CASSLAGGLATETQYF,TGTGCCAGCAGCTTGGCGGGGGGACTAGCTACAGAGACCCAGTACTTC
TRBD1,-,TRBJ2-1,TRBV4-2,CASSRSGTGRYEQFF,TGTGCCAGCAGCCGTTCCGGGACAGGGAGATATGAGCAGTTCTTC
TRBD1,-,TRBJ2-7,TRBV27,CASSSAGTGGHEQYF,TGTGCCAGCAGTTCGGCCGGGACAGGGGGCCACGAGCAGTACTTC
-,-,TRBJ1-1,TRBV4-2,CASSQVPSGNTEAFF,TGTGCCAGCAGCCAAGTGCCGAGTGGGAACACTGAAGCTTTCTTT
-,once,TRBJ1-2,TRBV5-1,CASSLDRTDGYTF,TGCGCCAGCAGCTTGGACAGGACGGATGGCTACACCTTC
-,-,TRBJ1-1,TRBV28,CASSLKRAGRTLNTEAFF,TGTGCCAGCAGTTTAAAAAGAGCGGGACGGACTTTGAACACTGAAGCTTTCTTT
-,-,TRBJ1-2,TRBV18,CASSPIQSGTNYGYTF,TGTGCCAGCTCACCAATACAGTCAGGGACTAACTATGGCTACACCTTC
-,-,TRBJ1-1,TRBV11-1,CASSPRGTHNTEAFF,TGTGCCAGCAGCCCAAGAGGTACACACAACACTGAAGCTTTCTTT
-,-,TRBJ2-1,TRBV19,CASSDLPGHQKGPYNEQFF,TGTGCCAGTAGCGACCTACCGGGACATCAAAAGGGACCCTACAATGAGCAGTTCTTC
-,-,TRBJ1-1,TRBV5-1,CASSLAGAQNTEAFF,TGCGCCAGCAGCTTGGCAGGGGCCCAAAACACTGAAGCTTTCTTT
TRBD1,-,TRBJ2-7,TRBV30,CAWNGRRTGTQLNLRGGQQYF,TGTGCCTGGAACGGAAGGAGGACAGGGACCCAACTAAATCTACGAGGAGGTCAGCAGTACTTC
-,-,TRBJ1-1,TRBV7-6,CASSSYSNTEAFF,TGTGCCAGCAGCTCCTACTCGAACACTGAAGCTTTCTTT
-,once,TRBJ1-2,TRBV5-4,CASRVSGTTYGYTF,TGTGCCAGCAGAGTCTCCGGGACAACCTATGGCTACACCTTC
-,-,TRBJ1-6,TRBV18,CASSPREFSPLHF,TGTGCCAGCTCACCACGGGAGTTCTCACCCCTCCACTTT
-,-,TRBJ1-5,TRBV6-5,CASSTLPGVNQPQHF,TGTGCCAGCAGTACCCTTCCGGGGGTCAATCAGCCCCAGCATTTT
TRBD1,-,TRBJ1-5,TRBV6-5,CASRRTGYSNQPQHF,TGTGCCAGCAGGCGGACAGGGTATAGCAATCAGCCCCAGCATTTT
TRBD1,-,TRBJ1-4,TRBV11-1,CASSIRQGANEKLFF,TGTGCCAGCAGCATCCGACAGGGGGCTAATGAAAAACTGTTTTTT
-,once,TRBJ1-5,TRBV30,CAWGTRDNQPQHF,TGTGCCTGGGGTACGAGGGACAATCAGCCCCAGCATTTT
-,-,TRBJ1-5,TRBV6-2/TRBV6-3,CASSLSRSGNQPQHF,TGTGCCAGCAGTCTTTCCCGGAGCGGCAATCAGCCCCAGCATTTT
TRBD1,-,TRBJ1-5,TRBV6-5,CASLRTGNQPQHF,TGTGCCAGCTTGCGGACAGGGAATCAGCCCCAGCATTTT
-,-,TRBJ1-1,TRBV4-1,CASSQVGGLNTEAFF,TGCGCCAGCAGCCAAGTGGGCGGGCTGAACACTGAAGCTTTCTTT
TRBD1,-,TRBJ2-7,TRBV9,CASSVGPTGTEQYF,TGTGCCAGCAGCGTAGGACCGACAGGGACCGAGCAGTACTTC
TRBD2,-,TRBJ2-5,TRBV7-2,CASSLAHTSGGQETQYF,TGTGCCAGCAGCTTAGCGCACACTAGCGGGGGTCAAGAGACCCAGTACTTC
-,-,TRBJ1-5,TRBV27,CASSLSGDLNQPQHF,TGTGCCAGCAGTTTATCCGGGGATCTAAATCAGCCCCAGCATTTT
-,-,TRBJ2-7,TRBV7-9,CASGLARDYEQYF,TGTGCCAGCGGATTGGCTCGGGATTACGAGCAGTACTTC
-,medium-sized,TRBJ2-7,TRBV6-6,CASSYPRGYEQYF,TGTGCCAGCAGCTACCCGCGCGGGTACGAGCAGTACTTC
TRBD2,few,TRBJ2-7,TRBV6-2/TRBV6-3,CASSYGLAATYEQYF,TGTGCCAGCAGTTACGGCCTAGCGGCAACCTACGAGCAGTACTTC
-,-,TRBJ1-4,TRBV5-6,CASSRWRGSLDEKLFF,TGTGCCAGCAGCCGTTGGCGGGGGAGTTTGGATGAAAAACTGTTTTTT
TRBD2,-,TRBJ2-2,TRBV4-1,CASSQASGLANTGELFF,TGCGCCAGCAGCCAAGCCTCGGGACTAGCGAACACCGGGGAGCTGTTTTTT
TRBD1,-,TRBJ2-2,TRBV18,CASSPQTGVDTGELFF,TGTGCCAGCTCACCACAGACAGGGGTCGACACCGGGGAGCTGTTTTTT